Following are 11 T cell receptor beta chains from one sample sequenced in a study of blood T cell repertoires in COVID-19 (dated by TCRdb to the early 2020s). The library relied on the immunoSEQ multiplex PCR assay. What TCRdb holds here is the immuneACCESS table cut down to in-frame rearrangements. Part of the clones is not present; checked against another copy, under half of the missing clones reflect an unresolved V gene, and the others are unexplained. In all, the sample holds more than 200,000 clones, and 85% to 90% of those were seen once. The ten largest make up roughly 4.9% of the sample. Sequences were obtained from peripheral blood. All receptors derive from a woman aged 60 to 75 with COVID-19, enrolled during active disease.

This chain connects TRBV12-3 or TRBV12-4 to TRBJ1-4; D ambiguous. Trimming removed 1 base from V and 8 bases from J, with 8 bases in between. This CDR3 has 13 residues. Here the CDR3 reads CASSLGLREKLFF. The CDR3 nucleotides are TGTGCCAGCAGTTTAGGACTTAGGGAAAAACTGTTTTTT.

This rearrangement joins TRBV10-3 to TRBJ2-7, with TRBD1 as a possible D gene (5 bases). V lost 6 bases to trimming and J lost 0 bases, with 9 bases between them. Germline V lookup: CDR1 ENHRY, CDR2 SYGVKD. The CDR3 totals 13 residues. CDR3 sequence reads: CAISGTGSYEQYF. Here the CDR3 DNA reads TGTGCCATCAGCGGTACAGGCTCCTACGAGCAGTACTTC.

This sequence joins TRBV5-4 and TRBJ1-5; no reliable D call. V was shortened by 3 bases and J by 4 bases, with 11 bases between the two germline ends. Germline-derived CDR1 and CDR2 are SGHNT and YYREEE (reference sequence). The CDR3 covers 14 residues. DNA for the CDR3: TGTGCCAGCAGCTCCGGGATTCAGAATCAGCCCCAGCATTTT. Translation: CASSSGIQNQPQHF.

Here the CDR3 reads CASSSGTGVMSTEAFF. CDR3 nucleotide sequence: TGTGCCAGCAGCTCCGGGACAGGGGTAATGAGCACTGAAGCTTTCTTT. The rearrangement links TRBV7-9 to TRBJ1-1, with TRBD1 matching over 10 bases. The germline V gene has CDR1 SEHNR and CDR2 FQNEAQ (reference sequence). The V segment lost 4 bases and the J segment 4 bases; nucleotides outside the gene matches: 9. CDR3 size: 16 residues.

This sequence joins TRBV4-2 and TRBJ2-5; 7 bases map to TRBD1. Unmatched junction bases numbered 7, after V lost 1 base and J lost 2 bases. Germline V CDR1 and CDR2: LGHNA, YNFKEQ. The CDR3 is 16 residues long. CDR3 in amino acids: CASSQGGQRLQETQYF. The CDR3 region has the DNA TGTGCCAGCAGCCAAGGGGGACAGCGACTGCAAGAGACCCAGTACTTC.

The rearrangement links TRBV11-1 to TRBJ2-3; 7 bases are a match to TRBD2. Germline V lookup: CDR1 SGHAT, CDR2 FQDESV (reference sequence). The CDR3 runs 14 residues. Trimming cost V 5 bases and J 1 base; bases outside gene matches: 3. In nucleotides, the CDR3 is TGTGCCAGCAGCACGGGACTACGCACAGATACGCAGTATTTT. Its protein product is CASSTGLRTDTQYF.

CDR3 in amino acids: CAKKQDRGVLYSNQPQHF. CDR3 DNA sequence: TGTGCCAAGAAACAGGACAGGGGGGTTTTATATAGCAATCAGCCCCAGCATTTT. V usage is TRBV19 and J usage is TRBJ1-5; 10 bases agree with TRBD1. Trimming cost V 10 bases and J 0 bases; bases outside gene matches: 15. From germline, CDR1 is LNHDA and CDR2 SQIVND (reference sequence). This CDR3 comprises 18 residues.

The chain is built from TRBV13 and TRBJ1-2; TRBD1 matches 7 bases. In germline, CDR1 is PRHDT, CDR2 FYEKMQ (reference sequence). There are 17 residues in the CDR3. Losses at the gene ends were 0 bases for V and 0 bases for J; bases not matched to a gene: 7. CDR3 protein: CASSLGGEDRPNYGYTF. The CDR3 DNA follows: TGTGCCAGCAGCTTAGGGGGGGAGGACAGGCCTAACTATGGCTACACCTTC. The full variable domain, rest sourced from reference TRBV13 and TRBJ1-2, is AAGVIQSPRHLIKEKRETATLKCYPIPRHDTVYWYQQGPGQDPQFLISFYEKMQSDKGSIPDRFSAQQFSDYHSELNMSSLELGDSALYFCASSLGGEDRPNYGYTFGSGTRLTVV.

CDR3 residues: CASARGGTASAQYF. CDR3 sequence (DNA): TGTGCCAGCGCCCGCGGGGGGACGGCTTCGGCCCAGTACTTC. The V call is TRBV5-6, the J call TRBJ2-5; 8 positions agree with TRBD2. CDR3 length: 14 residues. Germline V gene data show CDR1 as SGHDT and CDR2 as YYEEEE. V shed 7 bases and J 9 bases; nucleotides not matched to a gene: 14. Together with reference TRBV5-6 and TRBJ2-5, the CDR3 gives the full variable domain: DAGVTQSPTHLIKTRGQQVTLRCSPKSGHDTVSWYQQALGQGPQFIFQYYEEEERQRGNFPDRFSGHQFPNYSSELNVNALLLGDSALYLCASARGGTASAQYFGPGTRLLVL.

The genes are TRBV9 and TRBJ1-5; D call uncertain. CDR1 SGDLS and CDR2 YYNGEE come from the germline V gene. The CDR3 loop spans 15 amino acids. Trimming removed 0 bases at V and 2 bases at J, with 9 bases between. The CDR3 DNA reads TGTGCCAGCAGCGTAGACGGGTTCGGCAATCAGCCCCAGCATTTT. Translated, it gives CASSVDGFGNQPQHF. The full variable domain, in which reference TRBV9 and TRBJ1-5 provide the parts outside the CDR3, is DSGVTQTPKHLITATGQRVTLRCSPRSGDLSVYWYQQSLDQGLQFLIQYYNGEERAKGNILERFSAQQFPDLHSELNLSSLELGDSALYFCASSVDGFGNQPQHFGDGTRLSIL.

V and J are TRBV19 and TRBJ2-5, with TRBD1 identical over 8 bases. After removal of 3 bases from V and 4 bases from J, the junction contained 7 bases not matched to a gene. This CDR3 has 15 amino acids. In germline, CDR1 is LNHDA, CDR2 SQIVND (reference sequence). In DNA form, the CDR3 reads TGTGCCAGTAGTATCCCGACAGGGGAAGGAGAGACCCAGTACTTC. Encoded protein: CASSIPTGEGETQYF.